What follows are 19 T cell receptor beta chains derived from one specimen sequenced in a study of vaccination effects on CD4 cells after COVID-19. For these receptors, no antigen is known. Assay used: immunoSEQ multiplex PCR; TCRdb lists only in-frame clones, some missing. The sample lists tens of thousands of clones, around 70% occurring once. Antigen-specific CD4+ T cells were first expanded with viral peptide pools by the ViraFEST assay and only then sequenced. The culture ran for roughly ten days, and then CD4+ T cells were isolated. Participants were given two doses of BNT162b2 or mRNA-1273 vaccine. The source material was CD4+ T cells from PBMCs cultured with HCoV-NL63 spike peptides, sampled after COVID-19 vaccination. The receptors were sampled from a human donor who received a COVID-19 vaccine.

DNA for the CDR3: TGTGCCAGCAGCTTACTCCCCGGGACAGGGTATGAGCAGTTCTTC. It is translated as CASSLLPGTGYEQFF. The chain has TRBV11-2 and TRBJ2-1; 9 bases match TRBD1. This CDR3 region has 15 residues. With 2 bases clipped from V and 8 bases from J, the junction kept 7 bases outside the gene matches. CDR1 and CDR2 (germline): SGHAT, FQNNGV.

V usage is TRBV2 and J usage is TRBJ2-1, with 7 bases aligning to TRBD2. V gave up 7 bases and J gave up 8 bases; unmatched junction bases: 5. Germline-derived CDR1 and CDR2 are SNHLY and FYNNEI. The CDR3 extends over 12 amino acids. The CDR3 nucleotides are TGTGCCAGCAAGGGCGGGAGAGATGAGCAGTTCTTC. It encodes CASKGGRDEQFF.

V and J are TRBV7-8 and TRBJ1-2, with a possible D match to TRBD1 (5 bases). Germline-derived CDR1 and CDR2 are SGHVS and FQNEAQ. CDR3 length equals 15 residues. V shed 2 bases and J shed 1 base, with 11 bases lying between them. CDR3 sequence (DNA): TGTGCCAGCAGCTTAACCGGGACGGATAACTATGGCTACACCTTC. The encoded protein is CASSLTGTDNYGYTF.

This clone was counted between two and nine times. The V and J genes are TRBV12-5 and TRBJ2-1; D is ambiguous. Per the germline V gene, CDR1 is LGHNT and CDR2 is FRNRAP. This CDR3 is 18 amino acids long. V lost 1 base to trimming and J lost 6 bases, with 22 bases between them. The CDR3 nucleotides read TGTGCTAGTGGTTTGGGCACTTGGACGGCCTCCCGTGGCAATGAGCAGTTCTTC. This translates into CASGLGTWTASRGNEQFF.

The chain's CDR3 is CASRSVGVDYGYTF. The DNA of the CDR3 is TGTGCCAGCCGCTCTGTGGGGGTTGACTATGGCTACACCTTC. The gene calls are TRBV5-6 and TRBJ1-2; D might be TRBD1 (5 bases). This CDR3 is built from 14 residues. Between the trimmed V and J ends, which lost 7 bases and 3 bases, there was a span of 16 bases. Germline lookup yields CDR1 SGHDT and CDR2 YYEEEE.

This chain links TRBV5-1 with TRBJ1-1; 8 bases map to TRBD1. The CDR3 sequence is 14 residues long. The germline gives CDR1 SGHRS, CDR2 YFSETQ. J gave up 7 bases and V 3 bases, and 8 bases lay outside the gene matches. The CDR3 DNA reads as TGCGCCAGCAGCTCGACAGGGGAAACTGATGAAGCTTTCTTT. Translated: CASSSTGETDEAFF.

The CDR3 is CASSPVGTGVSHEQFF. DNA for the CDR3: TGTGCCAGCTCACCGGTCGGGACAGGGGTAAGCCATGAGCAGTTCTTC. The J gene is TRBJ2-1, the V gene TRBV18, with 10 bases lining up with TRBD1. Germline V gene lookup returns CDR1 KGHSH and CDR2 LQKENI. V dropped 3 bases and J dropped 8; count of bases not matched to a gene: 10. This CDR3 is 16 amino acids long. The full variable domain, rest sourced from reference TRBV18 and TRBJ2-1, is NAGVMQNPRHLVRRRGQEARLRCSPMKGHSHVYWYRQLPEEGLKFMVYLQKENIIDESGMPKERFSAEFPKEGPSILRIQQVVRGDSAAYFCASSPVGTGVSHEQFFGPGTRLTVL.

CDR3 residues: CASSLRQGLETQYF. CDR3 DNA sequence: TGTGCCAGCAGCTTAAGACAGGGGCTGGAGACCCAGTACTTC. This chain connects TRBV13 to TRBJ2-5, with TRBD1 matching 8 bases. This CDR3 has 14 amino acids. Germline CDR1 is PRHDT and CDR2 is FYEKMQ (reference sequence). Trimming cost V 2 bases and J 5 bases; bases outside gene matches: 4. The full variable domain, with the rest looked up from reference TRBV13 and TRBJ2-5, is AAGVIQSPRHLIKEKRETATLKCYPIPRHDTVYWYQQGPGQDPQFLISFYEKMQSDKGSIPDRFSAQQFSDYHSELNMSSLELGDSALYFCASSLRQGLETQYFGPGTRLLVL.

The chain recombines TRBV6-5 with TRBJ1-6, with D unclear. Per the germline V gene, CDR1 is MNHEY and CDR2 is SVGAGI. V shed 3 bases and J shed 4 bases, with 4 bases lying between them. The CDR3 runs to 13 residues. In nucleotides, the CDR3 is TGTGCCAGCAGTTATAGGTATAATTCACCCCTCCACTTT. Its protein is CASSYRYNSPLHF.

The CDR3 sequence is CASSLGDIRSGNTIYF. The DNA for the CDR3 is TGTGCCAGCAGCTTAGGGGACATTCGCTCTGGAAACACCATATATTTT. The rearrangement joins TRBV5-5 to TRBJ1-3, with D possibly being TRBD1 (6 bases). The ends were cut back, 2 bases at V and 0 bases at J, with 12 bases in the middle. Looked up from germline, CDR1 is SGHKS and CDR2 is YYEKEE (reference sequence). The CDR3 contains 16 residues.

This sequence joins TRBV5-4 and TRBJ2-5; 15 nucleotides align to TRBD2. The V gene end was trimmed by 3 bases and the J gene end by 2 bases; junction bases not matched to a gene: 2. The CDR3 consists of 16 residues. The germline V gene has CDR1 SGHNT and CDR2 YYREEE (reference sequence). This CDR3 reads CASSWGLAGGQETQYF. The CDR3 DNA reads as TGTGCCAGCAGCTGGGGACTAGCGGGAGGTCAAGAGACCCAGTACTTC. Looking up the rest from reference TRBV5-4 and TRBJ2-5 gives the full variable domain: ETGVTQSPTHLIKTRGQQVTLRCSSQSGHNTVSWYQQALGQGPQFIFQYYREEENGRGNFPPRFSGLQFPNYSSELNVNALELDDSALYLCASSWGLAGGQETQYFGPGTRLLVL.

This clone was seen only once. The V gene is TRBV24-1, the J gene TRBJ2-1, with a tentative D call TRBD1 (6 bases). The germline V gene has CDR1 KGHDR and CDR2 SFDVKD. The CDR3 has 15 amino acids. V lost 0 bases and J 1 base, leaving 6 bases between the germline ends. CDR3 in amino acids: CATSDLRGSYNEQFF. The CDR3 nucleotides read TGTGCCACCAGTGATTTGAGGGGGTCCTACAATGAGCAGTTCTTC.

V is TRBV5-6 and J is TRBJ2-2; D gene ambiguous. Germline lookup yields CDR1 SGHDT and CDR2 YYEEEE. This CDR3 has 12 residues. The V end was cut by 2 bases, the J end by 3 bases, with 2 bases between. The CDR3 spells CASSFHTGELFF. The CDR3 bases are TGTGCCAGCAGCTTCCACACCGGGGAGCTGTTTTTT.

The chain couples TRBV10-3 to TRBJ1-3, with 7 bases fitting TRBD1. J gave up 3 bases and V 2 bases, and 4 bases lay outside the gene matches. The V gene's germline CDR1 is ENHRY and CDR2 SYGVKD. The CDR3 sequence is 15 residues long. For the CDR3, the DNA is TGTGCCATCAGTGAGACAGGGGCGGGTGGAAACACCATATATTTT. Translating it yields CAISETGAGGNTIYF.

The chain uses TRBV19 and TRBJ2-3, with 9 bases lining up with TRBD1. The V gene's germline CDR1 is LNHDA and CDR2 SQIVND (reference sequence). The CDR3 totals 16 residues. J lost 2 bases, V lost 10 bases, and 13 bases had no gene match. In DNA form, the CDR3 reads TGTGCCACTACCCGCCGGGACAGGGCCCTCACAGATACGCAGTATTTT. Protein product: CATTRRDRALTDTQYF.

This chain connects TRBV5-1 to TRBJ1-1, with D possibly TRBD1 on 5 matching bases. With 1 base removed from V and 1 base from J, the gap between germline ends came to 23 bases. The CDR3 is 19 residues long. The germline V gene encodes CDR1 SGHRS and CDR2 YFSETQ. This CDR3 reads CASSLTGSERGLWNTEAFF. The CDR3 DNA is TGCGCCAGCAGCTTGACCGGAAGTGAGAGGGGCCTCTGGAACACTGAAGCTTTCTTT.

The rearrangement joins TRBV5-1 to TRBJ2-5, with 7 nucleotides matching TRBD2. V dropped 4 bases and J dropped 2; count of bases not matched to a gene: 2. The V gene's germline CDR1 is SGHRS and CDR2 YFSETQ. The CDR3 length is 13 residues. CDR3 in amino acids: CASSGGLQETQYF. The DNA of the CDR3 is TGCGCCAGCAGCGGGGGACTACAAGAGACCCAGTACTTC.

The chain couples TRBV18 to TRBJ2-1, with D possibly TRBD1 on 5 matching bases. V was trimmed by 3 bases and J by 0 bases, leaving 9 bases between them. The CDR3 loop spans 15 amino acids. Germline V gives CDR1 KGHSH, CDR2 LQKENI. CDR3 DNA: TGTGCCAGCTCACCGACAGAGATCTCCTACAATGAGCAGTTCTTC. Residues: CASSPTEISYNEQFF.

The chain links TRBV7-9 to TRBJ2-1; either TRBD1 or TRBD2 may supply D (5 bases each). The V end was cut by 0 bases, the J end by 5 bases, with 11 bases between. This CDR3 spans 15 amino acids. Germline V CDR1 and CDR2: SEHNR, FQNEAQ (reference sequence). The CDR3 region is CASSLAGARDNEQFF. DNA of the CDR3: TGTGCCAGCAGCTTAGCCGGGGCCCGAGACAATGAGCAGTTCTTC. The full variable domain, completed using reference TRBV7-9 and TRBJ2-1, is DTGVSQNPRHKITKRGQNVTFRCDPISEHNRLYWYRQTLGQGPEFLTYFQNEAQLEKSRLLSDRFSAERPKGSFSTLEIQRTEQGDSAMYLCASSLAGARDNEQFFGPGTRLTVL.